The clone carrying this TCR beta chain was observed once. Repertoires were generated with immunoSEQ multiplex PCR, while TCRdb's copy carries only in-frame clones and drops some. Here the sample spans about 79,000 clones, around 90% being singletons. The data stem from a study of technical replicates of blood from several donors. V dropped 2 bases and J dropped 7; count of bases not matched to a gene: 3. The CDR3 extends over 14 amino acids. Germline-derived CDR1 and CDR2 are MGHRA and YSYEKL. This chain joins TRBV4-1 and TRBJ2-7; 12 bases match TRBD2. This receptor was obtained from a human donor in good health. Some clones in this sample may be carry-over from other donors' samples. Sequenced input: T cells isolated from PBMCs. CDR3 amino acids: CASSQWTSGEEQYF. The CDR3 region has the DNA TGCGCCAGCAGCCAATGGACTAGCGGGGAGGAGCAGTACTTC.